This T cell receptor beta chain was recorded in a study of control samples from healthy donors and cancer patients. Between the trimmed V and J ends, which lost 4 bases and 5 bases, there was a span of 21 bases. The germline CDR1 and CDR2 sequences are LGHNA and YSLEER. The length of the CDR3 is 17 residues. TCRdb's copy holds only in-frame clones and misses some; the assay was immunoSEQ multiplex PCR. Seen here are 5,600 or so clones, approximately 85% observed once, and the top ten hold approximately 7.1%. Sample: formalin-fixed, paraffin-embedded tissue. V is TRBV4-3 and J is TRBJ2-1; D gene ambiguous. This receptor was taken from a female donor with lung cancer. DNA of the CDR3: TGCGCCAGCAGCCTAGATAGGCCGAACAGTATAGACAATGAGCAGTTCTTC. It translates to CASSLDRPNSIDNEQFF.